One and the same sample provided the 29 T cell receptor beta chains below, sequenced in a study of T cell responses to AZD1222 COVID-19 vaccine. Clones were read by immunoSEQ multiplex PCR, and TCRdb kept only the in-frame ones, dropping some. The sample contains around 94,000 clones, about 88% of which appear only once. The sequencing used peripheral blood, collected on day 0 of AZD1222 vaccination. The receptors shown here come from an adult in good health.

The chain has TRBV20-1 and TRBJ2-3; possibly TRBD1 for D (5 bases). The V end lost 3 bases, the J end lost 0 bases, and 10 bases lay between the germline ends. Germline V lookup: CDR1 DFQATT, CDR2 SNEGSKA (reference sequence). The CDR3 is 14 residues long. The CDR3 here is CSASPGLSTDTQYF. CDR3 in DNA: TGCAGTGCTAGTCCAGGGTTGAGCACAGATACGCAGTATTTT.

The gene calls are TRBV11-3 and TRBJ2-3; TRBD2 is a possible D gene (5 bases). V gave up 1 base and J gave up 3 bases, with 5 bases separating them. The CDR3 totals 13 residues. The V gene's germline CDR1 is SGHNT and CDR2 YENEEA. The CDR3 region is CASSLGETDTQYF. The CDR3 nucleotides are TGTGCCAGCAGCTTAGGGGAGACAGATACGCAGTATTTT.

The chain carries TRBV18 and TRBJ1-5; D unresolved. The germline CDR1 and CDR2 sequences are KGHSH and LQKENI. This CDR3 contains 13 residues. The germline V and J ends were trimmed by 5 bases and 1 base, with 6 bases remaining between them. In nucleotides, the CDR3 is TGTGCCAGCTCAAAAGCGAGCAATCAGCCCCAGCATTTT. Encoded protein: CASSKASNQPQHF.

Here the CDR3 DNA reads TGTGCCAGCAGCCCTCCCCTAGCGGACAGATACAATGAGCAGTTCTTC. It translates to CASSPPLADRYNEQFF. V gene TRBV13 combines with J gene TRBJ2-1; maybe TRBD2 (7 bases). The CDR3 runs 16 residues. Trimming took 5 bases from V and 4 from J, leaving 18 bases between them. The germline gives CDR1 PRHDT, CDR2 FYEKMQ (reference sequence). The full variable domain, rest sourced from reference TRBV13 and TRBJ2-1, is AAGVIQSPRHLIKEKRETATLKCYPIPRHDTVYWYQQGPGQDPQFLISFYEKMQSDKGSIPDRFSAQQFSDYHSELNMSSLELGDSALYFCASSPPLADRYNEQFFGPGTRLTVL.

The chain has TRBV30 and TRBJ2-5; TRBD1 matches 8 bases. This CDR3 is 12 amino acids long. Germline V gene sequence: CDR1 GTSNPN, CDR2 SVGIG (reference sequence). Losses at the gene ends were 7 bases for V and 5 bases for J; bases not matched to a gene: 6. The CDR3 DNA follows: TGTGCCTCCTCAGGGGGCACGGAGACCCAGTACTTC. As protein: CASSGGTETQYF.

The chain carries TRBV6-6 and TRBJ1-4, with D hard to call. The CDR3 loop spans 15 amino acids. Between the trimmed V and J ends, which lost 5 bases and 0 bases, there was a span of 10 bases. From germline, CDR1 is MNHNY and CDR2 SVGAGI (reference sequence). The CDR3, as DNA: TGTGCCAGCAGTCGGACGGCTGCAACTAATGAAAAACTGTTTTTT. Amino acids: CASSRTAATNEKLFF.

The chain combines TRBV6-5 with TRBJ1-1; TRBD1 might be the D (5 bases). Deletions cut 8 bases from V and 8 bases from J, with 18 bases between. CDR1 MNHEY and CDR2 SVGAGI come from the germline V gene. The CDR3 loop spans 13 amino acids. CDR3 bases: TGTGCCAGCTCTGAAACAGGCACACCCGAAGCTTTCTTT. Amino acid sequence: CASSETGTPEAFF.

This clone was recorded only once. V is TRBV2 and J is TRBJ1-5; the D is unclear. CDR3 length: 14 residues. CDR1 and CDR2 (germline): SNHLY, FYNNEI. The V end was cut by 3 bases, the J end by 5 bases, with 11 bases between. For the CDR3, the DNA is TGTGCCAGCAGTGATAAGGCAGCCCATCAGCCCCAGCATTTT. This translates into CASSDKAAHQPQHF.

The rearrangement uses TRBV13 and TRBJ1-3, with D perhaps TRBD1 (6 bases). Between the trimmed V and J ends, which lost 4 bases and 0 bases, there was a span of 13 bases. The CDR3 runs 16 residues. Germline-derived CDR1 and CDR2 are PRHDT and FYEKMQ (reference sequence). In DNA form, the CDR3 reads TGTGCCAGCAGCTGGAGACTAGGGGGCTCTGGAAACACCATATATTTT. Its translation is CASSWRLGGSGNTIYF.

The chain recombines TRBV4-3 with TRBJ1-5; no reliable D call. The CDR3 has 15 residues. The V and J ends lost 0 bases and 9 bases respectively, with 15 bases between them. Germline CDR1 LGHNA, CDR2 YSLEER. CDR3 region: CASSQELGRTLPQHF. The CDR3 nucleotides are TGCGCCAGCAGCCAAGAATTGGGCAGGACCTTGCCCCAGCATTTT.

The J gene is TRBJ1-1, the V gene TRBV18; a possible D gene is TRBD1 (5 bases). The CDR3 contains 14 residues. Trimming removed 6 bases from V and 5 bases from J, with 16 bases in between. In germline, CDR1 is KGHSH, CDR2 LQKENI. The DNA for the CDR3 is TGTGCCAGCTCCCTGGGACCGGGGCGAACTGAAGCTTTCTTT. Protein: CASSLGPGRTEAFF.

This chain connects TRBV7-6 to TRBJ1-3, with D uncertain. Germline V gene lookup returns CDR1 SGHVS and CDR2 FNYEAQ. Trimming removed 2 bases from V and 2 bases from J, with 10 bases in between. This CDR3 has 15 residues. The CDR3 region is CASSLYGVTGNTIYF. CDR3 sequence (DNA): TGTGCCAGCAGCTTATATGGGGTGACTGGAAACACCATATATTTT.

This clone was detected a few times. This chain joins TRBV4-3 and TRBJ2-1; no clear D gene. V lost 0 bases and J 3 bases, leaving 9 bases between the germline ends. The CDR3 totals 15 residues. Germline-derived CDR1 and CDR2 are LGHNA and YSLEER. The CDR3 DNA reads TGCGCCAGCAGCCAAGATTACAGTCTCTACAATGAGCAGTTCTTC. This translates into CASSQDYSLYNEQFF.

The chain uses TRBV5-1 and TRBJ1-1; 8 bases are a match to TRBD1. The CDR3 spans 15 residues. Trimming at V came to 4 bases and at J to 3 bases, leaving 8 bases not matched to a gene. Germline CDR1 SGHRS, CDR2 YFSETQ. In nucleotides, the CDR3 is TGCGCCAGCAGCGCGACGGGACAGGTTGACACTGAAGCTTTCTTT. The encoded protein is CASSATGQVDTEAFF.

The chain recombines TRBV5-1 with TRBJ2-7, with a possible D match to TRBD2 (6 bases). The CDR3 is 15 residues long. Germline values: CDR1 SGHRS, CDR2 YFSETQ. The V gene lost 4 bases and the J gene lost 6 bases, with 20 bases spanning the gap. The DNA for the CDR3 is TGCGCCAGCAGCAGAACGGGACTCCGAAACGGCGAGCAGTACTTC. The encoded protein is CASSRTGLRNGEQYF.

The chain uses TRBV4-3 and TRBJ1-1, with D perhaps matching TRBD1 (6 bases). CDR1 LGHNA and CDR2 YSLEER come from the germline V gene. The CDR3 runs 16 residues. V was pared by 4 bases and J by 0 bases, with 15 bases between. The CDR3 here is CASSLHQGSMNTEAFF. CDR3 coding DNA: TGCGCCAGCAGCCTACATCAGGGGTCAATGAACACTGAAGCTTTCTTT.

V and J are TRBV28 and TRBJ1-2; 9 bases are shared with TRBD1. V lost 4 bases, J lost 4 bases, and 13 bases stayed unmatched. This CDR3 contains 17 residues. Per the germline V gene, CDR1 is MDHEN and CDR2 is SYDVKM. In DNA, the CDR3 is TGTGCCAGCAGTTCAAGGACAGGGGAATCGTTCGGCTATGGCTACACCTTC. It is translated as CASSSRTGESFGYGYTF.

The chain employs TRBV5-1 and TRBJ2-7, with 10 bases identical to TRBD1. The CDR3 is made up of 13 amino acids. J gave up 6 bases and V 4 bases, and 4 bases lay outside the gene matches. Germline V CDR1 and CDR2: SGHRS, YFSETQ. The CDR3 protein is CASSTGTGVEQYF. In DNA, the CDR3 is TGCGCCAGCAGCACTGGGACAGGGGTCGAGCAGTACTTC. Supplemented by reference TRBV5-1 and TRBJ2-7, the full variable domain reads KAGVTQTPRYLIKTRGQQVTLSCSPISGHRSVSWYQQTPGQGLQFLFEYFSETQRNKGNFPGRFSGRQFSNSRSEMNVSTLELGDSALYLCASSTGTGVEQYFGPGTRLTVT.

The J gene is TRBJ2-1, the V gene TRBV28; TRBD1 is a possible D gene (5 bases). Trimming removed 10 bases at V and 2 bases at J, with 15 bases between. CDR3 size: 14 residues. Per the germline V gene, CDR1 is MDHEN and CDR2 is SYDVKM. In nucleotides, the CDR3 is TGTGCCACTAGGGGCTTGGGTCCCTACAATGAGCAGTTCTTC. Its protein is CATRGLGPYNEQFF.

The genes are TRBV29-1 and TRBJ2-6; D is uncertain. Trimming stripped 4 bases from V and 0 bases from J, with 4 bases between. The germline V gene encodes CDR1 SQVTM and CDR2 ANQGSEA. The CDR3 consists of 13 residues. CDR3 nucleotides: TGCAGCGTTGGCGTCTCTGGGGCCAACGTCCTGACTTTC. Amino acids: CSVGVSGANVLTF.

The chain is built from TRBV29-1 and TRBJ1-1; TRBD1 matches 9 bases. Germline-derived CDR1 and CDR2 are SQVTM and ANQGSEA. The CDR3 loop spans 13 amino acids. The junction had 2 bases not matched to a gene; V was cut back by 6 bases and J by 0 bases. For the CDR3, the DNA is TGCAGCGTGCGGACAGGGGTGAACACTGAAGCTTTCTTT. This translates into CSVRTGVNTEAFF.

This clone was seen just once. This rearrangement joins TRBV11-1 to TRBJ1-2; D gene unclear. Trimming removed 0 bases from V and 8 bases from J, with 13 bases in between. The CDR3 spans 14 residues. The V gene's germline CDR1 is SGHAT and CDR2 FQDESV (reference sequence). The CDR3 here is CASSLALTAGGYTF. The CDR3 coding sequence is TGTGCCAGCAGCTTAGCTCTCACGGCTGGAGGCTACACCTTC.

The V gene is TRBV3-1 (or the pseudogene TRBV3-2), the J gene TRBJ1-3; TRBD1 might be the D (5 bases). Germline CDR1 LGHDT, CDR2 YNNKEL (reference sequence). The V end lost 6 bases, the J end lost 0 bases, and 12 bases lay between the germline ends. CDR3 size: 15 residues. The CDR3, as DNA: TGTGCCAGCAGGCGGCAGGGAACCTCTGGAAACACCATATATTTT. It specifies CASRRQGTSGNTIYF.

The chain uses TRBV28 and TRBJ2-4; TRBD2 matches 7 bases. J was trimmed by 10 bases and V by 3 bases; bases with no gene match: 9. The CDR3 totals 14 residues. Germline CDR1 reads MDHEN; CDR2 reads SYDVKM. DNA of the CDR3: TGTGCCAGCAGTTTGAGGTCGGGAGCGGGGATTCAGTACTTC. Translating gives CASSLRSGAGIQYF.

This clone appeared a single time. This chain links TRBV5-6 with TRBJ1-5; 7 bases map to TRBD1. V shed 6 bases, J shed 6 bases, and the junction held 15 bases outside the gene matches. This CDR3 spans 16 amino acids. Germline CDR1 and CDR2: SGHDT and YYEEEE. The CDR3 DNA follows: TGTGCCAGCACCCTGGGTGGAGGGGGCAGAGGTCAGCCCCAGCATTTT. Protein sequence: CASTLGGGGRGQPQHF.

The rearrangement joins TRBV3-1 (or the pseudogene TRBV3-2) to TRBJ1-2; D call uncertain. The germline CDR1 and CDR2 sequences are LGHDT and YNNKEL (reference sequence). The CDR3 sequence is 13 residues long. Between the trimmed V and J ends, which lost 0 bases and 8 bases, there was a span of 10 bases. Here the CDR3 reads CASSQDRTAGYTF. CDR3 nucleotides: TGTGCCAGCAGCCAAGACAGGACCGCGGGCTACACCTTC.

The gene calls are TRBV5-1 and TRBJ2-4; 11 bases map to TRBD2. Germline V gene sequence: CDR1 SGHRS, CDR2 YFSETQ. There are 17 residues in the CDR3. V gave up 4 bases and J gave up 0 bases; unmatched junction bases: 6. CDR3 residues: CASSLGLAGGAKNIQYF. The CDR3 coding sequence is TGCGCCAGCAGCCTAGGCCTAGCGGGAGGAGCCAAAAACATTCAGTACTTC.

V usage is TRBV6-1 and J usage is TRBJ1-6, with unresolved D. Trimming pared 0 bases from V and 10 bases from J, leaving 10 bases between. There are 14 residues in the CDR3. The germline CDR1 and CDR2 sequences are MNHNS and SASEGT. The CDR3 DNA sequence: TGTGCCAGCAGTGAAGCCCCCCTGGGGTCACCCCTCCACTTT. This translates into CASSEAPLGSPLHF.

The chain joins TRBV1 to TRBJ1-3. TRBV1 is assigned pseudogene status. CDR3 size: 16 residues. DNA of the CDR3: TGCACCAGCAGCCGAAGCCGCGAGGAGGCTGGAAACACCATATATTTT. This encodes CTSSRSREEAGNTIYF.